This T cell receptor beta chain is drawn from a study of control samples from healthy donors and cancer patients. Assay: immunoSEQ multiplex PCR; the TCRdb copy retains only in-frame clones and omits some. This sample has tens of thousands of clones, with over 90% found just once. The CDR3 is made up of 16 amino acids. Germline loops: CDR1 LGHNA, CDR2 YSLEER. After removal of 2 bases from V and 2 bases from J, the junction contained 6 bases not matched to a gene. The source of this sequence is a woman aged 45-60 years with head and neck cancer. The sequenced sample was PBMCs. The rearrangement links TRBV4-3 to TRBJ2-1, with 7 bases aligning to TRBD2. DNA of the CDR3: TGCGCCAGCAGCCAAAGGGACTACCCTACCTACAATGAGCAGTTCTTC. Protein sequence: CASSQRDYPTYNEQFF.